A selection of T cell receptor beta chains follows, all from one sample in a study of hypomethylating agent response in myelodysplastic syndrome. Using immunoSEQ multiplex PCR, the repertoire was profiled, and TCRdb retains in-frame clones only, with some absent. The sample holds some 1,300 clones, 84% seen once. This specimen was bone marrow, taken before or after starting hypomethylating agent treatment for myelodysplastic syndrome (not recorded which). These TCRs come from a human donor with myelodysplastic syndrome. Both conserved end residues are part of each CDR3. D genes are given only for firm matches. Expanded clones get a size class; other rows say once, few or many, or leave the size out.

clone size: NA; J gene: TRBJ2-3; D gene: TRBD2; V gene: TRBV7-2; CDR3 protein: CASSLTSRLAGGKGDTQYF; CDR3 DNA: TGTGCCAGCAGTCTTACATCGCGGCTAGCGGGGGGTAAGGGAGATACGCAGTATTTT
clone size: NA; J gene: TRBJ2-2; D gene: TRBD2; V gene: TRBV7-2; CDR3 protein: CASSFWGLAAGELFF; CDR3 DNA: TGTGCCAGCAGCTTTTGGGGACTAGCGGCCGGGGAGCTGTTTTTT
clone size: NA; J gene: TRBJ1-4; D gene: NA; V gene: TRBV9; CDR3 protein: CASSSSQGGEKLFF; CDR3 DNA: TGTGCCAGCAGCTCGAGCCAGGGTGGTGAAAAACTGTTTTTT
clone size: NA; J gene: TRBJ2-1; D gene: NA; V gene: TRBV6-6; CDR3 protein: CASSYAGTAWGEQFF; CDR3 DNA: TGTGCCAGCAGTTACGCGGGTACCGCCTGGGGTGAGCAGTTCTTC
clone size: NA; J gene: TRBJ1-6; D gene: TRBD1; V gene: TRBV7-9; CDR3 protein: CASSLSLTGGAGGSPLHF; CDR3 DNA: TGTGCCAGCAGCTTATCCTTAACAGGGGGCGCCGGGGGATCACCCCTCCACTTT
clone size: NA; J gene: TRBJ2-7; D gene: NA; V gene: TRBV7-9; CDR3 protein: CASSDYYEQYF; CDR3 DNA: TGTGCCAGCAGCGACTACTACGAGCAGTACTTC
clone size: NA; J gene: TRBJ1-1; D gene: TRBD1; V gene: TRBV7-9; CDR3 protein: CASSRTGENTEAFF; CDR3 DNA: TGTGCCAGCAGCAGGACAGGGGAAAACACTGAAGCTTTCTTT
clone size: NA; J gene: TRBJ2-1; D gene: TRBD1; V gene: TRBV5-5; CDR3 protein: CASSSVGQGYNEQFF; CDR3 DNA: TGTGCCAGCAGCAGCGTGGGACAGGGTTACAATGAGCAGTTCTTC
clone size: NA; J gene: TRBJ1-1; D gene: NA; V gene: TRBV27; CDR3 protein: CASSLIDAGGTEAFF; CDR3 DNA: TGTGCCAGCAGTTTAATTGACGCGGGGGGCACTGAAGCTTTCTTT
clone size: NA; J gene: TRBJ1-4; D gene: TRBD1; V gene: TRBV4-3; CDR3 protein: CASSLRQGGIEKLFF; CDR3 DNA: TGCGCCAGCAGCCTACGACAGGGAGGGATTGAAAAACTGTTTTTT
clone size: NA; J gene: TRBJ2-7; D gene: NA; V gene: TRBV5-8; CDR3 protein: CASFFLMSRQYF; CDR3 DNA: TGTGCCAGCTTTTTTTTGATGAGCCGCCAGTACTTC
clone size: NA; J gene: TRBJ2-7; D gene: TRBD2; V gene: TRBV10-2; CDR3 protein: CASSEGLAGYYEQYF; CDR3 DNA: TGCGCCAGCTCCGAGGGGCTAGCGGGATACTACGAGCAGTACTTC
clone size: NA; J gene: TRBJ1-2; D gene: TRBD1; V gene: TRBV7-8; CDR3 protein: CASSRDRFYGYTF; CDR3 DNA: TGTGCCAGCAGCCGGGACAGATTCTATGGCTACACCTTC
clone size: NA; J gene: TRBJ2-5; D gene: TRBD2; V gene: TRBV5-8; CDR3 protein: CASTPSSAVAGRETQYF; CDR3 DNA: TGTGCCAGCACCCCGTCATCGGCGGTAGCGGGGCGGGAGACCCAGTACTTC
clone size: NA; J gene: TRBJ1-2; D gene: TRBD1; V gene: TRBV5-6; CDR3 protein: CASSTEDRGYGYTF; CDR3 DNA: TGTGCCAGCAGCACCGAAGACAGGGGCTATGGCTACACCTTC
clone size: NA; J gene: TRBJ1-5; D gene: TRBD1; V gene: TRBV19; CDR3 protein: CASKDRGYSNQPQHF; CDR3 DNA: TGTGCCAGTAAGGACAGGGGATATAGCAATCAGCCCCAGCATTTT
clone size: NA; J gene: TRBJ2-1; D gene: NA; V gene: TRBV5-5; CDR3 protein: CASSYGPSYYNEQFF; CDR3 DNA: TGTGCCAGCAGCTACGGGCCGTCGTATTACAATGAGCAGTTCTTC
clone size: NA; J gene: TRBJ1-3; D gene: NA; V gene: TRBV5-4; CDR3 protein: CASSLGGGVGNTIYF; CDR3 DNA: TGTGCCAGCAGCTTGGGTGGCGGAGTTGGAAACACCATATATTTT
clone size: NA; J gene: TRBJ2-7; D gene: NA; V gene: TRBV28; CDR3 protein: CASSLESSYEQYF; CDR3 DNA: TGTGCCAGCAGTCTGGAGAGCTCCTACGAGCAGTACTTC
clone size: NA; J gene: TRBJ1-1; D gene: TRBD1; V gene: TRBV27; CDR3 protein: CASSWDREKLTTEAFF; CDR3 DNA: TGTGCCAGCAGTTGGGACAGGGAGAAACTAACAACTGAAGCTTTCTTT
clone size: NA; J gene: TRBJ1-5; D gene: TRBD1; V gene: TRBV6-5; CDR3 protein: CASSTGGGQPQHF; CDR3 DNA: TGTGCCAGCAGTACAGGGGGCGGTCAGCCCCAGCATTTT
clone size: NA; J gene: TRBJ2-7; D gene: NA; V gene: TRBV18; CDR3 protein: CASSRGPGQSYEQYF; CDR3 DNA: TGTGCCAGCTCACGAGGACCGGGGCAATCCTACGAGCAGTACTTC
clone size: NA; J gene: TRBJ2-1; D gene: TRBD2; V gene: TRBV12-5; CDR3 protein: CASGLGLAGDNEQFF; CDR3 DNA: TGTGCTAGTGGTTTGGGACTAGCGGGGGACAATGAGCAGTTCTTC
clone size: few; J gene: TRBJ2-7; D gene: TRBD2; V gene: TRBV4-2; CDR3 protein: CASSQVAGTTYEQYF; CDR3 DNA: TGTGCCAGCAGTCAAGTGGCAGGGACTACCTACGAGCAGTACTTC
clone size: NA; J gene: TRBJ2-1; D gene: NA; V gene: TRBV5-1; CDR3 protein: CASTRDSYNEQFF; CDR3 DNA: TGCGCCAGCACTCGGGACTCCTACAATGAGCAGTTCTTC
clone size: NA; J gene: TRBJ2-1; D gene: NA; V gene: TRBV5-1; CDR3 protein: CASSPAGTMTYNEQFF; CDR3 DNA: TGCGCCAGCAGCCCGGCGGGGACGATGACCTACAATGAGCAGTTCTTC
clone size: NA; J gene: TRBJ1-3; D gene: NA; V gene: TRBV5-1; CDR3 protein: CASSLQGGERNTIYF; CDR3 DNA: TGCGCCAGCAGCTTACAGGGTGGAGAGAGAAACACCATATATTTT
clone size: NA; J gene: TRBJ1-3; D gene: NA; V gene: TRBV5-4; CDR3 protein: CASSTGTGNTIYF; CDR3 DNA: TGTGCCAGCAGCACAGGGACTGGAAACACCATATATTTT
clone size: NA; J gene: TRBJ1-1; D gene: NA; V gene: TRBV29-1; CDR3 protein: CSVFQGVTEAFF; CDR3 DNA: TGCAGCGTTTTTCAGGGAGTGACTGAAGCTTTCTTT
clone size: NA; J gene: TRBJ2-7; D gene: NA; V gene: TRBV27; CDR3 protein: CASRPGDLSYEQYF; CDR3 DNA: TGTGCCAGCAGACCGGGAGATTTGTCCTACGAGCAGTACTTC
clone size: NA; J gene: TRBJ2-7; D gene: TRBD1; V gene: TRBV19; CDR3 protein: CASSRRQGGPYEQYF; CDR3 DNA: TGTGCCAGTAGTAGGCGACAGGGGGGGCCCTACGAGCAGTACTTC
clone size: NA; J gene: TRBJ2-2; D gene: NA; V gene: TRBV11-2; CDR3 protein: CASSFLDGSPGELFF; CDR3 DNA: TGTGCCAGCAGCTTTTTGGACGGCTCCCCCGGGGAGCTGTTTTTT
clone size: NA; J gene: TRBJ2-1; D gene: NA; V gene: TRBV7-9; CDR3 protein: CASSSEIEQFF; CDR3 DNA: TGTGCCAGCAGCTCAGAGATAGAGCAGTTCTTC
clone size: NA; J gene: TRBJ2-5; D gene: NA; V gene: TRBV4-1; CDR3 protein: CASSRDARGEQYF; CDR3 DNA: TGCGCCAGCAGCCGGGACGCCCGAGGGGAGCAGTACTTC
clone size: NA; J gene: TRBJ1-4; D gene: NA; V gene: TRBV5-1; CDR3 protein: CASSPGVGNEKLFF; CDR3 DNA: TGCGCCAGCAGCCCCGGCGTAGGTAATGAAAAACTGTTTTTT
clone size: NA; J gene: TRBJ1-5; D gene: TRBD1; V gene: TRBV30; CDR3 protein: CAWSVTGGQPQHF; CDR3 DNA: TGTGCCTGGAGTGTAACAGGGGGGCAGCCCCAGCATTTT
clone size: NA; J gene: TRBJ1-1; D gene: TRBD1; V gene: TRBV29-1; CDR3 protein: CSVRRTGPEAFF; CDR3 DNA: TGCAGCGTCCGGAGGACAGGTCCTGAAGCTTTCTTT
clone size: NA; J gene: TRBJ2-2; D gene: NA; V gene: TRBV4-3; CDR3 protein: CASSWTRFGELFF; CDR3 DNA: TGCGCCAGCAGCTGGACGAGGTTCGGGGAGCTGTTTTTT
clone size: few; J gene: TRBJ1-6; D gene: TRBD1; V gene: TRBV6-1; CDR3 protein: CASSSDRGLSPLHF; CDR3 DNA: TGTGCCAGCAGTTCAGACAGGGGGCTCTCACCCCTCCACTTT
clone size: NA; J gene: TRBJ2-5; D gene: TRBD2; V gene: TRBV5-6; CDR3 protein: CASSSGTKGKETQYF; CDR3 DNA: TGTGCCAGCAGCAGCGGGACCAAGGGGAAAGAGACCCAGTACTTC